Sequencing of this T cell receptor (beta chain) was carried out in a study of cytomegalovirus exposure and HLA in healthy donors. Study outcomes and limitations: Overall, roughly 150 TCR beta chains were annotated as cytomegalovirus-associated. The records held CMV serostatus as the only immune exposure information. The number of N-insertions in an Asian-associated ancestry cluster was reportedly below the approximately 690-donor mean in a later analysis.

With respect to this clone: Antigen: not known.

13 Jbeta primers and 60 Vbeta primers were used for the PCR. Data came from immunoSEQ multiplex PCR; TCRdb stores just in-frame clones and leaves some out. The table has some 150,000 clones, more than 65% seen once. CDR1 and CDR2 (germline): MNHEY, SVGAGI. V lost 4 bases, J lost 5 bases, and 6 bases stayed unmatched. The CDR3 has 15 residues. Donors in the study were healthy people who gave bone marrow. The chain combines TRBV6-5 with TRBJ1-5; 9 bases match TRBD1. The TCR comes from a woman between 25 and 40 years old in good health and CMV-seronegative. Specimen: PBMCs. In nucleotides, the CDR3 is TGTGCCAGCAGTTTTCACAGGGGGCCGGATCAGCCCCAGCATTTT. It yields the protein CASSFHRGPDQPQHF.